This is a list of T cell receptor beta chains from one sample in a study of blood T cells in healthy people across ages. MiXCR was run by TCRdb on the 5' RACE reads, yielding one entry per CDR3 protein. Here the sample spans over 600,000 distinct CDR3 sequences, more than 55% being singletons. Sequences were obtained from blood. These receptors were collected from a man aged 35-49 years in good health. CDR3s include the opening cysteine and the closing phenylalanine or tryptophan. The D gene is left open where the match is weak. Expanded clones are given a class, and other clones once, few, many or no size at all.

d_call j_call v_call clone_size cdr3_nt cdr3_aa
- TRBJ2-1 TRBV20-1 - TGCAGTGCTAGCGAAGGACGGAGACTAGACAATGAGCAGTTCTTC CSASEGRRLDNEQFF
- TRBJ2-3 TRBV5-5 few TGTGCCAGCACCAGACCGACTAGCACAGATACGCAGTATTTT CASTRPTSTDTQYF
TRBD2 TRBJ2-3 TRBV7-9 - TGTGCCAGCAGCGGACTAGCGGGAGAGACTAGCACATATACGCAGTATTTT CASSGLAGETSTYTQYF
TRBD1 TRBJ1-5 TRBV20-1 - TGCAGTGCCGGCGACAGGGGGGCCAATCAGCCCCAGCATTTT CSAGDRGANQPQHF
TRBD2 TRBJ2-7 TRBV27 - TGTGCCAGCAGTCCACTAGCGGGAGGGCCGATCGGCTCCTACGAGCAGTACTTC CASSPLAGGPIGSYEQYF
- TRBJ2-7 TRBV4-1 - TGCGCCAGCAGCCAGCGGGACGGCCTTTTCGAGCAGTACTTC CASSQRDGLFEQYF
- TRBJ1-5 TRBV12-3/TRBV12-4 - TGTGCCAGCAGTCCCCGTATGGCAGGGGTGGGTCAGCCCCAGCATTTT CASSPRMAGVGQPQHF
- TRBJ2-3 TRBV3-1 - TGTGCCAGCAGCCGCGGGGAGGGGGTCTCAGATACGCAGTATTTT CASSRGEGVSDTQYF
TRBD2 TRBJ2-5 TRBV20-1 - TGCAGTGCTACCTACAGCGGGAGACTCTCCGCCAACGGGGAGCAGTACTTC CSATYSGRLSANGEQYF
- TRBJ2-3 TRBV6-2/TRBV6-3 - TGTGCCAGCAGTTACGGCCTAACCCAGGGGCCACACACAGATACGCAGTATTTT CASSYGLTQGPHTDTQYF
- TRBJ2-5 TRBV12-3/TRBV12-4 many TGTGCCAGCAGTTGGTCAGGGACGGGGGAGACCCAGTACTTC CASSWSGTGETQYF
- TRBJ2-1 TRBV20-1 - TGCAGTGCTAGGGAAATAGTGGATAACAATGAGCAGTTCTTC CSAREIVDNNEQFF